This TCR beta chain stems from a study of T cell responses to AZD1222 COVID-19 vaccine. Findings and limits, study-wide: Two AZD1222 administrations were followed by greater Spike-specific TCR breadth and depth. The span of vaccine-associated CD4 TCRs extended across spike, with dominance at 160-218 and 743-854.

V was trimmed by 5 bases and J by 3 bases, leaving 14 bases between them. This CDR3 region has 15 residues. Germline V gives CDR1 LNHDA, CDR2 SQIVND (reference sequence). Some clones are missing from TCRdb's copy, which holds only in-frame ones; the method was immunoSEQ multiplex PCR. The top ten clones hold 4.5% to 7% of a sample with approximately 30,000 clones, just under 80% of them seen once. Details on this clone: Its target is unknown.

The specimen was peripheral blood, collected on day 0 of AZD1222 vaccination. The V gene is TRBV19, the J gene TRBJ2-1, with a weak D call TRBD2 (5 bases). The receptor's source is an adult in good health. The CDR3 region is CASSLSSVLYNEQFF. The CDR3 nucleotides read TGTGCCAGTAGTCTCAGTAGCGTCCTCTACAATGAGCAGTTCTTC.